Presented here are 19 T cell receptor beta chains from one specimen sequenced in a study of cytomegalovirus exposure and HLA in healthy donors (dated by TCRdb to 2016 to 2017). The library was obtained by the immunoSEQ multiplex PCR assay. A mixture of 60 forward primers for TCR Vbeta segments and 13 reverse primers for TCR Jbeta segments was used in the multiplex PCR. The immuneACCESS repertoire file appears here via TCRdb, limited to in-frame rearrangements. These files lack a portion of the clones; in checked studies, under half of the deficit traces to unresolved V genes, and the cause of the others is not known. This sample gives tens of thousands of clones in total; about 75% of them show up just once. Of the sample, approximately 7% is held by the ten largest clones. Sequencing input: PBMCs. The source is a woman in her 30s in good health and CMV-seropositive.

This rearrangement joins TRBV6-6 to TRBJ2-7; D is possibly TRBD1 (6 bases). Trimming removed 5 bases from V and 3 bases from J, with 11 bases in between. Germline assignment: CDR1 MNHNY and CDR2 SVGAGI (reference sequence). This CDR3 region has 13 residues. The CDR3 protein is CASSTTQGYEQYF. Here the CDR3 DNA reads TGTGCCAGCAGTACGACACAGGGCTACGAGCAGTACTTC.

The V gene is TRBV9, the J gene TRBJ2-3; the match to TRBD2 covers 13 bases. The CDR3 is 17 residues long. Trimming at V came to 1 base and at J to 6 bases, leaving 8 bases not matched to a gene. Germline V CDR1 and CDR2: SGDLS, YYNGEE. CDR3 amino acids: CASSVFGLAGVRDTQYF. The CDR3 DNA reads TGTGCCAGCAGCGTATTTGGACTAGCGGGAGTACGGGATACGCAGTATTTT. Filled out from reference TRBV9 and TRBJ2-3, the complete variable domain reads DSGVTQTPKHLITATGQRVTLRCSPRSGDLSVYWYQQSLDQGLQFLIQYYNGEERAKGNILERFSAQQFPDLHSELNLSSLELGDSALYFCASSVFGLAGVRDTQYFGPGTRLTVL.

This chain connects TRBV30 to TRBJ2-7; D remains unclear. This CDR3 has 13 amino acids. CDR1 and CDR2 from the germline V gene are GTSNPN and SVGIG (reference sequence). Trimming took off 0 bases at V and 4 bases at J, with 10 bases between the two ends. The CDR3 region is CAWSVNIAYEQYF. The CDR3 bases are TGTGCCTGGAGTGTAAACATCGCTTACGAGCAGTACTTC.

This sequence joins TRBV18 and TRBJ1-1; D is undetermined. This CDR3 region has 14 residues. Trimming cost V 1 base and J 0 bases, with 6 bases left between them. Germline loops: CDR1 KGHSH, CDR2 LQKENI. The CDR3 sequence: CASSPLDLNTEAFF. DNA of the CDR3: TGTGCCAGCTCACCACTTGACTTGAACACTGAAGCTTTCTTT.

As concerns this clone: The junction shows a germline mismatch at one end, possibly a read error. The chain combines TRBV11-3 with TRBJ2-2; D perhaps matches TRBD2 (5 bases). The germline V gene encodes CDR1 SGHNT and CDR2 YENEEA. This CDR3 has 14 amino acids. CDR3: CASSLDRGSGELFF. DNA for the CDR3: TGTGCCAGCAGCCTAGATCGGGGATCCGGGGAGCTGTTTTTT.

The chain employs TRBV6-6 and TRBJ1-2; D is unresolved. CDR3 length: 13 amino acids. Trimming pared 2 bases from V and 4 bases from J, leaving 8 bases between. Germline CDR1 reads MNHNY; CDR2 reads SVGAGI (reference sequence). CDR3 amino acids: CASSYIGSYGYTF. Written as DNA, the CDR3 is TGTGCCAGCAGTTACATCGGTTCCTATGGCTACACCTTC.

The table lists this clone with a few counts. Written as DNA, the CDR3 is TGTGCCAGCACCCCAGTGCAGTCGTCCCTAGACACTGAAGCTTTCTTT. This codes for CASTPVQSSLDTEAFF. V gene TRBV28 combines with J gene TRBJ1-1, with unresolved D. The germline V and J ends were trimmed by 7 bases and 3 bases, with 21 bases remaining between them. Germline V lookup: CDR1 MDHEN, CDR2 SYDVKM. CDR3 length: 16 residues.

The chain links TRBV5-1 to TRBJ2-6; 11 positions agree with TRBD1. The CDR3 consists of 17 residues. V shed 4 bases, J shed 3 bases, and the junction held 6 bases outside the gene matches. The germline CDR1 and CDR2 sequences are SGHRS and YFSETQ. This chain's CDR3 is CASSMDRGRGGANVLTF. The CDR3 DNA follows: TGCGCCAGCAGCATGGACAGGGGGCGCGGTGGGGCCAACGTCCTGACTTTC. Full variable domain (missing parts from reference TRBV5-1 and TRBJ2-6): KAGVTQTPRYLIKTRGQQVTLSCSPISGHRSVSWYQQTPGQGLQFLFEYFSETQRNKGNFPGRFSGRQFSNSRSEMNVSTLELGDSALYLCASSMDRGRGGANVLTFGAGSRLTVL.

This clone showed up just a few times. The rearrangement joins TRBV2 to TRBJ1-2, with TRBD1 as a possible D gene (5 bases). CDR3 size: 18 residues. V lost 7 bases, J lost 2 bases, and 26 bases lay in between. Germline V gene data show CDR1 as SNHLY and CDR2 as FYNNEI. Here the CDR3 reads CASISLDYRQNENYGYTF. CDR3 DNA sequence: TGTGCCAGCATATCTCTCGATTACCGACAGAACGAAAACTATGGCTACACCTTC.

V and J are TRBV7-9 and TRBJ2-3; the match to TRBD2 covers 9 bases. J lost 5 bases, V lost 4 bases, and 7 bases had no gene match. This CDR3 has 15 amino acids. Germline assignment: CDR1 SEHNR and CDR2 FQNEAQ (reference sequence). The CDR3 nucleotides are TGTGCCAGCAGCTCTAGCGGGGCTCTAGGAGATACGCAGTATTTT. The encoded protein is CASSSSGALGDTQYF.

The chain combines TRBV5-4 with TRBJ2-3; 8 nucleotides agree with TRBD2. Germline loops: CDR1 SGHNT, CDR2 YYREEE (reference sequence). J gave up 2 bases and V 1 base, and 6 bases lay outside the gene matches. CDR3 length: 16 residues. The CDR3 DNA is TGTGCCAGCAGCTTGTGGGTTAGCGGGGCCACAGATACGCAGTATTTT. This sequence encodes CASSLWVSGATDTQYF. Full variable domain (outside the CDR3, taken from reference TRBV5-4 and TRBJ2-3): ETGVTQSPTHLIKTRGQQVTLRCSSQSGHNTVSWYQQALGQGPQFIFQYYREEENGRGNFPPRFSGLQFPNYSSELNVNALELDDSALYLCASSLWVSGATDTQYFGPGTRLTVL.

The chain employs TRBV5-1 and TRBJ1-1; D gene unclear. Germline values: CDR1 SGHRS, CDR2 YFSETQ. CDR3 length equals 16 residues. V shed 2 bases and J shed 0 bases, with 14 bases lying between them. The CDR3 is CASSFGLLQMNTEAFF. CDR3 nucleotide sequence: TGCGCCAGCAGCTTCGGACTCCTCCAAATGAACACTGAAGCTTTCTTT.

This chain uses TRBV11-2 with TRBJ2-5, with 7 bases aligning to TRBD2. The germline CDR1 and CDR2 sequences are SGHAT and FQNNGV. The CDR3 is made up of 16 amino acids. The trim removed 2 bases at V and 0 bases at J, leaving 6 bases unmatched. In nucleotides, the CDR3 is TGTGCCAGCAGCTTAACGGGGCGGGAGTACCAAGAGACCCAGTACTTC. Amino acids: CASSLTGREYQETQYF.

V gene TRBV13 combines with J gene TRBJ1-4, with D perhaps TRBD1 (6 bases). Germline-derived CDR1 and CDR2 are PRHDT and FYEKMQ (reference sequence). CDR3 size: 14 residues. Trimming stripped 5 bases from V and 7 bases from J, with 14 bases between. In DNA form, the CDR3 reads TGTGCCAGCAGCACCCGGGACAACAGTGAAAAACTGTTTTTT. Its translation is CASSTRDNSEKLFF.

The chain joins TRBV18 to TRBJ2-1; tentative D call: TRBD2 (5 bases). Germline CDR1 is KGHSH and CDR2 is LQKENI. The CDR3 sequence is 14 residues long. V dropped 0 bases and J dropped 5 bases, with 8 bases sitting between them. The CDR3 bases are TGTGCCAGCTCACCACCGGAGGCTAACAATGAGCAGTTCTTC. Protein product: CASSPPEANNEQFF. Based on the CDR3 plus reference TRBV18 and TRBJ2-1, the full variable domain is NAGVMQNPRHLVRRRGQEARLRCSPMKGHSHVYWYRQLPEEGLKFMVYLQKENIIDESGMPKERFSAEFPKEGPSILRIQQVVRGDSAAYFCASSPPEANNEQFFGPGTRLTVL.

This chain joins TRBV4-1 and TRBJ2-7; 8 bases map to TRBD1. Germline values: CDR1 MGHRA, CDR2 YSYEKL. This CDR3 contains 14 residues. Unmatched junction bases numbered 4, after V lost 4 bases and J lost 2 bases. The DNA for the CDR3 is TGCGCCAGCAGCCCTCGACAGGGGCCCTACGAGCAGTACTTC. Translated, it gives CASSPRQGPYEQYF.

The gene calls are TRBV19 and TRBJ1-4, with 9 bases fitting TRBD1. The CDR3 spans 16 residues. The ends lost 10 bases at V and 0 bases at J; junction bases unmatched: 9. The germline V gene has CDR1 LNHDA and CDR2 SQIVND (reference sequence). CDR3 DNA: TGTGCCACTAAGGGACAGGGATTTGCAACTAATGAAAAACTGTTTTTT. As protein: CATKGQGFATNEKLFF. Full variable domain (missing parts from reference TRBV19 and TRBJ1-4): DGGITQSPKYLFRKEGQNVTLSCEQNLNHDAMYWYRQDPGQGLRLIYYSQIVNDFQKGDIAEGYSVSREKKESFPLTVTSAQKNPTAFYLCATKGQGFATNEKLFFGSGTQLSVL.

The chain links TRBV6-5 to TRBJ2-5; tentatively, D is TRBD1 (5 bases). V was pared by 5 bases and J by 5 bases, with 12 bases between. Per the germline V gene, CDR1 is MNHEY and CDR2 is SVGAGI. The CDR3 is made up of 13 amino acids. CDR3 nucleotide sequence: TGTGCCAGCAGTAACGGACAAGGGGAGACCCAGTACTTC. Translated, it gives CASSNGQGETQYF.

V and J are TRBV5-1 and TRBJ1-3; D perhaps matches TRBD1 (6 bases). The V and J ends lost 3 bases and 4 bases respectively, with 11 bases between them. Per germline, CDR1 SGHRS and CDR2 YFSETQ. The CDR3 is 14 amino acids. DNA for the CDR3: TGCGCCAGCAGCTCGCCAGACAGGGGAAACACCATATATTTT. Protein: CASSSPDRGNTIYF.